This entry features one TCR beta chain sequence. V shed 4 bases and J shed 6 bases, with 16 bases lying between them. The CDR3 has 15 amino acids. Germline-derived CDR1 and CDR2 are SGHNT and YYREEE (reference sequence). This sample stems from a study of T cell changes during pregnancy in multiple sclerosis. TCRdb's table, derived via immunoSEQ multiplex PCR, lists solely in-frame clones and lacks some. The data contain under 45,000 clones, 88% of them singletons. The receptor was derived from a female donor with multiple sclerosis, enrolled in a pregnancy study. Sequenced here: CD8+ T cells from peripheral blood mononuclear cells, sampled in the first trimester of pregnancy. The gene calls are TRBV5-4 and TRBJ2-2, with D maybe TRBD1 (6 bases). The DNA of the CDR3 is TGTGCCAGCAGCAACGGGGACACCACCCCCGGGGAGCTGTTTTTT. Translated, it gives CASSNGDTTPGELFF.